Below are 32 T cell receptor beta chains sequenced from a single sample in a study of cytomegalovirus exposure and HLA in healthy donors. PCR amplification relied on 60 Vbeta primers (plus 13 Jbeta primers). Assay used: immunoSEQ multiplex PCR; TCRdb lists only in-frame clones, some missing. In total, the table holds 150,000 to 250,000 clones. Sample: PBMCs. All receptors derive from a boy between 5 and 17 years old in good health and CMV-seronegative.

The V gene is TRBV7-7, the J gene TRBJ2-2; 10 positions match TRBD2. Germline CDR1 reads SSHAT; CDR2 reads FNYEAQ (reference sequence). The CDR3 sequence is 16 residues long. V lost 2 bases and J lost 1; bases outside the gene matches: 1. The CDR3 nucleotides are TGTGCCAGCAGCTTATCTAGCGGGGGGAACACCGGGGAGCTGTTTTTT. It codes for CASSLSSGGNTGELFF. Full variable domain (missing parts from reference TRBV7-7 and TRBJ2-2): GAGVSQSPRYKVTKRGQDVTLRCDPISSHATLYWYQQALGQGPEFLTYFNYEAQPDKSGLPSDRFSAERPEGSISTLTIQRTEQRDSAMYRCASSLSSGGNTGELFFGEGSRLTVL.

This chain uses TRBV7-2 with TRBJ2-3; 7 nucleotides agree with TRBD2. The V gene's germline CDR1 is SGHTA and CDR2 FQGNSA. V lost 1 base to trimming and J lost 1 base; unmatched junction nucleotides: 5. The CDR3 runs 16 residues. CDR3 protein: CASSLGLAGGTDTQYF. In DNA form, the CDR3 reads TGTGCCAGCAGCTTAGGTCTGGCGGGGGGCACAGATACGCAGTATTTT.

The chain combines TRBV7-2 with TRBJ2-7; D gene uncertain. Germline V CDR1 and CDR2: SGHTA, FQGNSA. Trimming removed 1 base from V and 5 bases from J, with 9 bases in between. The CDR3 is 13 residues long. This chain's CDR3 is CASSLVRADEQYF. CDR3 nucleotide sequence: TGTGCCAGCAGCTTAGTTCGAGCCGACGAGCAGTACTTC.

The chain recombines TRBV7-8 with TRBJ2-7; TRBD1 might be the D (6 bases). Trimming pared 5 bases from V and 7 bases from J, leaving 18 bases between. The length of the CDR3 is 14 residues. Germline V CDR1 and CDR2: SGHVS, FQNEAQ. The CDR3 is CASSPLARGGEQYF. The DNA of the CDR3 is TGTGCCAGCAGCCCCCTGGCCAGGGGCGGGGAGCAGTACTTC.

The CDR3 region has the DNA TGTGCCAGCAGGAAGACAGGGGGGAACACTGAAGCTTTCTTT. This translates into CASRKTGGNTEAFF. This chain uses TRBV2 with TRBJ1-1; 9 nucleotides line up with TRBD1. The CDR3 is 14 amino acids. V dropped 6 bases and J dropped 1; count of bases not matched to a gene: 3. Germline V gene lookup returns CDR1 SNHLY and CDR2 FYNNEI.

This sequence joins TRBV4-1 and TRBJ1-2; 8 bases align to TRBD1. This CDR3 is 15 amino acids long. The germline V gene encodes CDR1 MGHRA and CDR2 YSYEKL. After removal of 4 bases from V and 5 bases from J, the junction contained 9 bases not matched to a gene. The CDR3 nucleotides read TGCGCCAGCAGCCTATACCAGGGGGCGAAGTATGGCTACACCTTC. Protein sequence: CASSLYQGAKYGYTF.

V gene TRBV2 combines with J gene TRBJ1-6, with a tentative D call TRBD1 (6 bases). With 3 bases removed from V and 17 bases from J, the gap between germline ends came to 26 bases. Germline lookup yields CDR1 SNHLY and CDR2 FYNNEI. This CDR3 is 16 amino acids long. The CDR3 DNA follows: TGTGCCAGCAGTGATCAAGGTGGCGGGGGCCTCGGACACTTCCACTTT. Translated, it gives CASSDQGGGGLGHFHF.

The chain has TRBV5-4 and TRBJ1-1; D gene ambiguous. V was cut by 4 bases and J by 0 bases, with 4 bases left in between. The germline V gene encodes CDR1 SGHNT and CDR2 YYREEE (reference sequence). This CDR3 comprises 12 residues. The CDR3 nucleotides read TGTGCCAGCAGCCGAGTGAACACTGAAGCTTTCTTT. Residues: CASSRVNTEAFF.

The chain carries TRBV7-6 and TRBJ2-7; D perhaps matches TRBD1 (6 bases). CDR3 length equals 15 residues. Per germline, CDR1 SGHVS and CDR2 FNYEAQ. Trimming removed 4 bases at V and 4 bases at J, with 17 bases between. CDR3 region: CASSSITGTTYEQYF. In DNA form, the CDR3 reads TGTGCCAGCAGCTCAATAACCGGGACAACATACGAGCAGTACTTC.

Note on this clone: One end of the junction does not line up with germline, which may come from a read error. The V and J genes are TRBV4-2 and TRBJ2-7, with D possibly TRBD2 on 7 matching bases. The CDR3 has 15 amino acids. Germline lookup yields CDR1 LGHNA and CDR2 YNFKEQ. The CDR3 nucleotides are TGTGCCAGCAGCCAAGTGGGCGGGGGCTCCCACGAGCAGTACTTC. Translating it yields CASSQVGGGSHEQYF.

This CDR3 is CASSLALAGLSQETQYF. The CDR3 DNA sequence: TGTGCCAGCAGCTTGGCTCTAGCGGGGTTATCACAAGAGACCCAGTACTTC. This chain joins TRBV5-5 and TRBJ2-5; 9 bases are shared with TRBD2. V shed 0 bases and J 2 bases; nucleotides not matched to a gene: 8. The CDR3 length is 17 residues. Germline V gene lookup returns CDR1 SGHKS and CDR2 YYEKEE (reference sequence).

DNA of the CDR3: TGCGCCAGCAGCCAAACAGGGTGGGCTTTCTTT. Translation gives CASSQTGWAFF. This chain links TRBV4-1 with TRBJ1-1; D may be TRBD1 (6 bases). Germline V gene sequence: CDR1 MGHRA, CDR2 YSYEKL. The germline V and J ends were trimmed by 2 bases and 11 bases, with 9 bases remaining between them. This CDR3 is built from 11 residues.

This rearrangement joins TRBV2 to TRBJ1-1; 9 bases match TRBD1. Germline assignment: CDR1 SNHLY and CDR2 FYNNEI. Trimming at V came to 6 bases and at J to 6 bases, leaving 5 bases not matched to a gene. The CDR3 sequence is 13 residues long. The CDR3, as DNA: TGTGCCAGCAGACGACAGGGGGTCCCTGAAGCTTTCTTT. Translation: CASRRQGVPEAFF.

The genes are TRBV6-5 and TRBJ2-7, with D perhaps TRBD1 (5 bases). The CDR3 loop spans 14 amino acids. Germline V lookup: CDR1 MNHEY, CDR2 SVGAGI. V was trimmed by 0 bases and J by 2 bases, leaving 8 bases between them. CDR3 sequence (DNA): TGTGCCAGCAGTTACTCAGCCAGGGCCTACGAGCAGTACTTC. Residues: CASSYSARAYEQYF.

The chain has TRBV18 and TRBJ2-1; no definite D call. Per the germline V gene, CDR1 is KGHSH and CDR2 is LQKENI. V was trimmed by 8 bases and J by 0 bases, leaving 11 bases between them. The CDR3 extends over 14 amino acids. As DNA, the CDR3 is TGTGCCAGCCATCTTGGCAGCTCCTACAATGAGCAGTTCTTC. Translation gives CASHLGSSYNEQFF.

This chain connects TRBV19 to TRBJ1-5, with 7 nucleotides matching TRBD1. Germline V gene sequence: CDR1 LNHDA, CDR2 SQIVND (reference sequence). J was trimmed by 6 bases and V by 5 bases; bases with no gene match: 13. The CDR3 contains 16 residues. CDR3 sequence: CASSARTGSMGQPQHF. The DNA for the CDR3 is TGTGCCAGTAGTGCGAGGACAGGTTCCATGGGTCAGCCCCAGCATTTT. Combining the CDR3 with reference TRBV19 and TRBJ1-5 gives the whole variable domain DGGITQSPKYLFRKEGQNVTLSCEQNLNHDAMYWYRQDPGQGLRLIYYSQIVNDFQKGDIAEGYSVSREKKESFPLTVTSAQKNPTAFYLCASSARTGSMGQPQHFGDGTRLSIL.

The gene calls are TRBV7-9 and TRBJ2-1; TRBD2 matches at 13 bases. This CDR3 region has 15 residues. Trimming cost V 3 bases and J 7 bases; bases outside gene matches: 3. Germline assignment: CDR1 SEHNR and CDR2 FQNEAQ (reference sequence). CDR3: CASSFAGLAGNEQFF. In DNA form, the CDR3 reads TGTGCCAGCAGCTTCGCGGGACTAGCGGGGAATGAGCAGTTCTTC.

The rearrangement links TRBV7-8 to TRBJ1-6, with 8 bases matching TRBD1. V trimming: 2 bases; J trimming: 7 bases; junction bases outside the gene matches: 4. CDR1 is SGHVS and CDR2 is FQNEAQ in the germline V gene. The CDR3 runs 15 residues. This CDR3 is CASSLLRDRNSPLHF. CDR3 in DNA: TGTGCCAGCAGCTTATTGCGGGACAGGAATTCACCCCTCCACTTT.

The chain joins TRBV27 to TRBJ2-1; D is undetermined. Trimming removed 5 bases from V and 0 bases from J, with 8 bases in between. The CDR3 covers 14 residues. Germline V gene data show CDR1 as MNHEY and CDR2 as SMNVEV (reference sequence). The CDR3 nucleotides read TGTGCCAGCAGTCGCCTGAGCTCCTACAATGAGCAGTTCTTC. It specifies CASSRLSSYNEQFF.

This chain uses TRBV4-2 with TRBJ1-1; 8 bases line up with TRBD1. Germline loops: CDR1 LGHNA, CDR2 YNFKEQ. The CDR3 sequence is 13 residues long. V lost 1 base and J lost 13; bases outside the gene matches: 8. This chain's CDR3 is CASSQGPTGVGFF. Written as DNA, the CDR3 is TGTGCCAGCAGCCAAGGGCCGACAGGGGTGGGTTTCTTT.

The CDR3: CASRPGQGASYYGYTF. CDR3 DNA: TGTGCCAGTAGACCGGGACAGGGGGCATCATACTATGGCTACACCTTC. V and J are TRBV19 and TRBJ1-2; 12 bases line up with TRBD1. Per the germline V gene, CDR1 is LNHDA and CDR2 is SQIVND (reference sequence). There are 16 residues in the CDR3. V was clipped by 6 bases and J by 3 bases; unmatched bases: 8.

The V gene is TRBV5-1, the J gene TRBJ1-2, with 7 positions matching TRBD1. The CDR3 is 13 residues long. Unmatched junction bases numbered 8, after V lost 4 bases and J lost 8 bases. CDR1 and CDR2 from the germline V gene are SGHRS and YFSETQ. CDR3 in amino acids: CASSHGQVEGYTF. The CDR3 region has the DNA TGCGCCAGCAGCCATGGACAGGTTGAGGGCTACACCTTC.

The J gene is TRBJ1-2, the V gene TRBV11-2; TRBD1 might be the D (5 bases). Trimming shortened V by 5 bases and J by 3 bases, and 13 bases separated the two germline ends. The CDR3 totals 14 residues. The germline gives CDR1 SGHAT, CDR2 FQNNGV. The CDR3 reads CASSPRGGDYGYTF. CDR3 sequence (DNA): TGTGCCAGCAGCCCGCGGGGAGGGGACTATGGCTACACCTTC. The full variable domain, its missing parts supplied by reference TRBV11-2 and TRBJ1-2, is EAGVAQSPRYKIIEKRQSVAFWCNPISGHATLYWYQQILGQGPKLLIQFQNNGVVDDSQLPKDRFSAERLKGVDSTLKIQPAKLEDSAVYLCASSPRGGDYGYTFGSGTRLTVV.

V is TRBV19 and J is TRBJ1-6, with 9 bases identical to TRBD1. Germline V gene lookup returns CDR1 LNHDA and CDR2 SQIVND (reference sequence). With V trimmed by 4 bases and J by 9 bases, 4 bases remained unmatched. This CDR3 is 14 amino acids long. The CDR3 bases are TGTGCCAGTAGTAGGGGGACAGGGTCTTCACCCCTCCACTTT. Translated, it gives CASSRGTGSSPLHF.

The rearrangement joins TRBV2 to TRBJ2-3, with D possibly TRBD1 on 6 matching bases. CDR1 and CDR2 (germline): SNHLY, FYNNEI. With 7 bases removed from V and 1 base from J, the gap between germline ends came to 15 bases. The CDR3 covers 15 residues. The CDR3 protein is CASTRQGPGTDTQYF. CDR3 sequence (DNA): TGTGCCAGCACCAGGCAGGGGCCGGGCACAGATACGCAGTATTTT.

V usage is TRBV7-9 and J usage is TRBJ2-3; the D gene is possibly TRBD1 (5 bases). Germline V gene sequence: CDR1 SEHNR, CDR2 FQNEAQ (reference sequence). Trimming shortened V by 4 bases and J by 0 bases, and 14 bases separated the two germline ends. The CDR3 consists of 16 residues. In nucleotides, the CDR3 is TGTGCCAGCAGCTCCCCCGAGACAGATAGCACAGATACGCAGTATTTT. This translates into CASSSPETDSTDTQYF.

The chain combines TRBV7-8 with TRBJ2-5; 9 nucleotides align to TRBD2. J lost 2 bases, V lost 4 bases, and 8 bases had no gene match. CDR3 length: 16 amino acids. Per germline, CDR1 SGHVS and CDR2 FQNEAQ. The CDR3 nucleotides read TGTGCCAGCAGCTCCCTGGGACTAGCATGGCAAGAGACCCAGTACTTC. Its translation is CASSSLGLAWQETQYF.

The chain is built from TRBV28 and TRBJ1-2, with D unresolved. Germline values: CDR1 MDHEN, CDR2 SYDVKM. The CDR3 length is 15 residues. Trimming removed 7 bases from V and 11 bases from J, with 26 bases in between. The CDR3 here is CASKPLNARSGRYTF. In DNA form, the CDR3 reads TGTGCCAGCAAACCCCTCAACGCTAGAAGCGGAAGATACACCTTC.

This chain connects TRBV5-6 to TRBJ2-7; TRBD1 matches 11 bases. Germline CDR1 is SGHDT and CDR2 is YYEEEE. This CDR3 is built from 15 residues. Germline trimming cut 3 bases from V and 4 bases from J; bases unmatched to any gene: 6. CDR3 amino acids: CASSWGGTGGYEQYF. The CDR3 DNA reads TGTGCCAGCAGCTGGGGGGGGACAGGGGGGTACGAGCAGTACTTC.

The CDR3 nucleotides are TGTGCCAGCAGCCCGCCGGGTGATACGCAGTATTTT. It is translated as CASSPPGDTQYF. The rearrangement joins TRBV7-8 to TRBJ2-3; D call uncertain. The germline gives CDR1 SGHVS, CDR2 FQNEAQ. This CDR3 contains 12 residues. Trimming removed 5 bases at V and 6 bases at J, with 9 bases between.

The chain joins TRBV27 to TRBJ1-1; TRBD1 aligns across 7 bases. V was pared by 3 bases and J by 3 bases, with 7 bases of the junction left unmatched. The CDR3 spans 15 residues. The germline CDR1 and CDR2 sequences are MNHEY and SMNVEV (reference sequence). The CDR3 loop is CASSLNRGRDTEAFF. The CDR3 DNA is TGTGCCAGCAGTTTGAACAGGGGCCGGGACACTGAAGCTTTCTTT.

The chain uses TRBV30 and TRBJ1-6; the D is unclear. V dropped 3 bases and J dropped 8 bases, with 17 bases sitting between them. This CDR3 contains 15 residues. CDR1 and CDR2 (germline): GTSNPN, SVGIG (reference sequence). This chain's CDR3 is CAWSPGSRWDSPLHF. DNA of the CDR3: TGTGCCTGGAGCCCGGGGTCTCGGTGGGATTCACCCCTCCACTTT.